This TCR beta chain was recorded in a study of blood T cells in healthy people across ages. Notes on the study in general: Naive T cell percentage showed a strong correlation with the diversity of TCR beta.

Trimming left V 8 bases short and J 2 bases short, with 22 bases between. This CDR3 has 16 residues. Samples had at least 6.5 million PBMCs isolated from them. Primed by a sample-barcoded 5' primer and a J-beta primer mix, a second PCR proceeded for roughly 7 to 12 cycles. TCRdb processed the 5' RACE reads anew with MiXCR; each CDR3 protein has one entry. The sample records approximately 1,000,000 distinct CDR3 sequences, roughly two fifths being singletons. This clonotype has a handful of counts. Its antigen remains unidentified. This chain joins TRBV23-1 and TRBJ2-7, with D tentatively TRBD2 (6 bases). TRBV23-1 is given ORF status, its function remaining uncertain. This sequence was found in a young man in good health. Input material: blood. CDR3: CASAGLLVDPAYEQYF. Here the CDR3 DNA reads TGCGCCAGCGCCGGACTACTCGTAGACCCAGCCTACGAGCAGTACTTC.